Sequencing of this T cell receptor beta chain was carried out in a study of shared clonotypes between healthy human individuals. The germline V gene has CDR1 MNHNS and CDR2 SASEGT. The CDR3 extends over 13 amino acids. J was trimmed by 8 bases and V by 6 bases; bases with no gene match: 8. Produced via immunoSEQ multiplex PCR; TCRdb's table is partial and in-frame only. The sample lists approximately 2,300,000 clones; just under 95% were seen once. This clonotype was obtained from a man aged 18 to 29 in good health. Some clones in this sample may be carry-over from other donors' samples. This rearrangement joins TRBV6-1 to TRBJ1-1; 8 bases fit TRBD1. The source material was naive CD4+ T cells from PBMCs. Subset indicated: CD45RA+ positively selected. The CDR3 loop reads CASRLGQATEAFF. The CDR3 nucleotides are TGTGCCAGCAGATTGGGACAGGCGACCGAAGCTTTCTTT.